This record looks at one T cell receptor (beta chain) sequence and its context. Its antigen is still unknown. Trimming took 5 bases from V and 4 from J; bases not matched to a gene: 5. The germline gives CDR1 SGDLS, CDR2 YYNGEE. The CDR3 has 13 amino acids. Sampling consisted of one heparinised blood draw per donor, averaging about 116 mL. The data were obtained in a study of beta chain features in type 1 diabetes. Turning to the study itself: Across every sample, around 98 million sorted cells were examined in total. Study-wide findings and caveats: Whatever favoring of shorter templates PCR might show would apply equally to patients and controls. In the patient group, naive, central memory and Treg TCRB repertoires seemed more alike than in the healthy donor group.

All of the isolated RNA was reverse transcribed, so expressed TCRB transcripts were sequenced. Sequencing used immunoSEQ multiplex PCR; TCRdb keeps in-frame clones, though not all of them. The data hold roughly 150,000 clones, with roughly 10% observed a single time. The sequence was collected from a man aged 18 to 30 in good health. The chain uses TRBV9 and TRBJ1-2; 7 bases line up with TRBD1. The source material was central memory CD4+ T cells from blood. CDR3 amino acids: CASRPPGGYGYTF. DNA of the CDR3: TGTGCCAGCAGGCCCCCAGGGGGCTATGGCTACACCTTC.